This T cell receptor beta chain emerged from a study of control samples from healthy donors and cancer patients. Repertoires were generated with immunoSEQ multiplex PCR, while TCRdb's copy carries only in-frame clones and drops some. There are 90,000 to 150,000 clones in the sample; about nine tenths occur only once, and 3.4% lies in the top ten. This receptor was obtained from a man in his forties in good health. The sequenced material came from blood.

The CDR3 sequence is CASSVGQGNNQPQHF. The CDR3 nucleotides are TGTGCCAGCAGCGTAGGACAGGGAAACAATCAGCCCCAGCATTTT. V gene TRBV9 combines with J gene TRBJ1-5, with 7 bases fitting TRBD1. The CDR3 extends over 15 amino acids. Trimming cost V 0 bases and J 3 bases; bases outside gene matches: 3. Germline lookup yields CDR1 SGDLS and CDR2 YYNGEE.